The sequence of this T cell receptor beta chain was determined in a study of cytomegalovirus exposure and HLA in healthy donors. V shed 2 bases, J shed 0 bases, and the junction held 4 bases outside the gene matches. Germline CDR1 and CDR2: MDHEN and SYDVKM. CDR3 length: 15 amino acids. Method: immunoSEQ multiplex PCR; TCRdb's copy keeps in-frame clones and lacks some. The sample consists of 200,000 or so clones, 84% of them appearing once. This clone was seen only a few times. The receptor comes from a young man in good health and CMV-seropositive. The chain has TRBV28 and TRBJ2-7; 7 bases map to TRBD2. Specimen: PBMCs. CDR3 in amino acids: CASSLTRGSSYEQYF. CDR3 bases: TGTGCCAGCAGTTTAACGCGGGGGAGCTCCTACGAGCAGTACTTC.